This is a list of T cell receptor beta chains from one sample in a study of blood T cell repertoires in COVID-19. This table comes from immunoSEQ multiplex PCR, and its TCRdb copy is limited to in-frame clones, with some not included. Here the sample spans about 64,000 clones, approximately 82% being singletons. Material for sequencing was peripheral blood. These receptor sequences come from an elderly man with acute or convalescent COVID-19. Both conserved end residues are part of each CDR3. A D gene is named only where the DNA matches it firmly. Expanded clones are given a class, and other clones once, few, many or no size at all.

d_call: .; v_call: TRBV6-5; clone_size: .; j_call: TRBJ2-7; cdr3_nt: TGTGCCAGCAGTTACCAGAGCGGCCTAGTGTACGAGCAGTACTTC; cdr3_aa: CASSYQSGLVYEQYF
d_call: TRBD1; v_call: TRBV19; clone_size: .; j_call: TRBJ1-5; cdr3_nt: TGTGCCAGTAGTCCGGACGGGCAGGGGGTCCCCCTGAGGCATTTT; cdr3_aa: CASSPDGQGVPLRHF
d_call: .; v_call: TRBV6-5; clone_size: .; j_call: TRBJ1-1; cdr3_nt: TGTGCCAGCAGTTCCCCTCCGGGTATTAACACTGAAGCTTTCTTT; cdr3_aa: CASSSPPGINTEAFF
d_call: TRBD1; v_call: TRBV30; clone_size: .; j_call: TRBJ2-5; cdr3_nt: TGTGCCTGGTCCAACAGGGGCGGAGAGACCCAGTACTTC; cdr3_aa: CAWSNRGGETQYF
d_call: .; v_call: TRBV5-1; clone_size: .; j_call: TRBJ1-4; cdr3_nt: TGCGCCAGCAGCTTGGCGGGGGGAGAGGAAGAAAAACTGTTTTTT; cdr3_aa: CASSLAGGEEEKLFF
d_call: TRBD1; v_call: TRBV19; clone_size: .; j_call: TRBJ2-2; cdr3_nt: TGTGCCAGTAGTCTCGGACAGGGCACCGGGGAGCTGTTTTTT; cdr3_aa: CASSLGQGTGELFF
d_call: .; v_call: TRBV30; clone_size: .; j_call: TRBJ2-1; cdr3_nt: TGTGCCTGGATTCGTTCTAGCCTGCCTAACAATGAGCAGTTCTTC; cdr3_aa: CAWIRSSLPNNEQFF
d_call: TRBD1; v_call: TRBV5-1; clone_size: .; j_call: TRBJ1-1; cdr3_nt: TGCGCCAGCAGCTACACCGGGACAGTGAACACTGAAGCTTTCTTT; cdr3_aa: CASSYTGTVNTEAFF
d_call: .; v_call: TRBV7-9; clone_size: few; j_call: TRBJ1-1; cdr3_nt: TGTGCCAGCAGAAGGGGTTCCATGAACACTGAAGCTTTCTTT; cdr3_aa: CASRRGSMNTEAFF
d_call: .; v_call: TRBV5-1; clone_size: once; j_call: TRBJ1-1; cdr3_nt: TGCGCCAGCTGTCAGGGGATCGACACTGAAGCTTTCTTT; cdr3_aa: CASCQGIDTEAFF
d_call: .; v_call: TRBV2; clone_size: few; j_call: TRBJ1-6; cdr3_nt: TGTGCCGGCGCCGAGGGCGTTAGTAATTCACCCCTCCACTTT; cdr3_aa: CAGAEGVSNSPLHF
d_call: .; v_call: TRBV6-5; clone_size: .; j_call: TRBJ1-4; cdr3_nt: TGTGCCAGCCTCCCTGGCGAGGTAAATGAAAAACTGTTTTTT; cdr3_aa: CASLPGEVNEKLFF
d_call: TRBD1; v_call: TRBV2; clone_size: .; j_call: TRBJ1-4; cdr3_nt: TGTGCCAGCAGTGTCCCGGGACAGGGTGATGAAAAACTGTTTTTT; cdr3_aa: CASSVPGQGDEKLFF
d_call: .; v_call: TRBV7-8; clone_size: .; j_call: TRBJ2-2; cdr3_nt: TGTGCCAGCAGCCCCTTTATAGGGGAGCTGTTTTTT; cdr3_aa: CASSPFIGELFF
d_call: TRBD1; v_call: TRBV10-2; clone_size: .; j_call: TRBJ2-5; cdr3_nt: TGCGCCAGCAGTGGGGGACAGGGGCCACAAGAGACCCAGTACTTC; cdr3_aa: CASSGGQGPQETQYF
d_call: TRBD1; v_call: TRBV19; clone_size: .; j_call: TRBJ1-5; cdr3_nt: TGTGCCAGTAGCCTCAACAGGGGGGTTGGCAATCAGCCCCAGCATTTT; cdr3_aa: CASSLNRGVGNQPQHF
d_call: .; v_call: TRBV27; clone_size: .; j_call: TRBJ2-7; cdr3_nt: TGTGCCAGCAGCATTCGGGGGACAGTCACCTACGAGCAGTACTTC; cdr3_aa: CASSIRGTVTYEQYF
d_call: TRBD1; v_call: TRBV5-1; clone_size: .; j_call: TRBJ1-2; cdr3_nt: TGCGCCAGCAGCCAAGACAGGGATTATGGCTACACCTTC; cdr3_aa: CASSQDRDYGYTF
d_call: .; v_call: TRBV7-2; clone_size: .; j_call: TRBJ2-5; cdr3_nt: TGTGCCAGCAGCCCGGACAGACAAGAGACCCAGTACTTC; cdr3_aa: CASSPDRQETQYF
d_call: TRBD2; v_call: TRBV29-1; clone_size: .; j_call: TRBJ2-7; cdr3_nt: TGCAGCGTTGTAATGGCGGGAGGCTACGAGCAGTACTTC; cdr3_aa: CSVVMAGGYEQYF
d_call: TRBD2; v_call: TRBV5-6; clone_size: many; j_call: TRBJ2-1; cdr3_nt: TGTGCCAGCAGCAAAGCCGGGACTAGTGGTTTCGGCAATGAGCAGTTCTTC; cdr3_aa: CASSKAGTSGFGNEQFF
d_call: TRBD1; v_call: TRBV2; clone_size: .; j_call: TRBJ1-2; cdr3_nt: TGTGCCAGCGGGCTTTCGGACAGGTTTGGTGGTGATGGCTACACCTTC; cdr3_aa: CASGLSDRFGGDGYTF
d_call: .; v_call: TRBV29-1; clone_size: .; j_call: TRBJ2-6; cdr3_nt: TGCAGCGTCCAGAGATCGACAGGAGGGGCCAACGTCCTGACTTTC; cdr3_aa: CSVQRSTGGANVLTF
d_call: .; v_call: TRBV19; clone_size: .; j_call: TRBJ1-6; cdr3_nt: TGTGCCAGTAGAAGGACAGAAAACTATAATTCACCCCTCCACTTT; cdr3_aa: CASRRTENYNSPLHF
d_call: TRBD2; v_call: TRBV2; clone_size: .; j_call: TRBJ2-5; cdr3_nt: TGTGCCAGCAATTTCGCCGGGACTAGCGGGGGGGCCGGCCAAGAGACCCAGTACTTC; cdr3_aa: CASNFAGTSGGAGQETQYF
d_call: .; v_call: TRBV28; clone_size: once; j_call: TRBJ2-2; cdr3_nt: TGTGCCGGCCAGGGGGGATCGAACACCGGGGAGCTGTTTTTT; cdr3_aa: CAGQGGSNTGELFF
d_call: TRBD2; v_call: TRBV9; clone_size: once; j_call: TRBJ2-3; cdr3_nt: TGTGCCAGCAGCGTAGGGCCCCCGACTAGCGGGAGTAGAGCTACGCAGTATTTT; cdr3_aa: CASSVGPPTSGSRATQYF
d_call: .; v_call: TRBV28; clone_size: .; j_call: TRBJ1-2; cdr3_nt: TGTGCCAGCACCGAGGGGGGGACTCCTAACTATGGCTACACCTTC; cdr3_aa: CASTEGGTPNYGYTF
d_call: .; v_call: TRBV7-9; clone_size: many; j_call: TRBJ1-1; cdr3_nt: TGTGCCAGCAGCTTAGATTACAGGGTTTCGAACACTGAAGCTTTCTTT; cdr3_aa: CASSLDYRVSNTEAFF
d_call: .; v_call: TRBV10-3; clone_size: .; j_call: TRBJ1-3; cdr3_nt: TGTGCCATCAATACACAGGGCATAGCTGGAAACACCATATATTTT; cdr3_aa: CAINTQGIAGNTIYF
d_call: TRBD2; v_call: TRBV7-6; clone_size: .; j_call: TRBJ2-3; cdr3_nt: TGTGCCAGCAGCTTAGGAAGAGCGGGGGGCACAGATACGCAGTATTTT; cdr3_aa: CASSLGRAGGTDTQYF
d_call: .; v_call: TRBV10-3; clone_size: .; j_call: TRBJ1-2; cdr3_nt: TGTGCCATCAGTGAGCCCGAGGTAGGGGGTTATGGCTACACCTTC; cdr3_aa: CAISEPEVGGYGYTF
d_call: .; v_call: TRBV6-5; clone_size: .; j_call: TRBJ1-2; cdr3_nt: TGTGCCAGCAGTTCGAAGCACAACTATGGCTACACCTTC; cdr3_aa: CASSSKHNYGYTF
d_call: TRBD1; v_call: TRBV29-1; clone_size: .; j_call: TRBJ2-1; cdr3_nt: TGCAGCGTGGCAGGGGGAGAACGTTCCTACAATGAGCAGTTCTTC; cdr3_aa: CSVAGGERSYNEQFF
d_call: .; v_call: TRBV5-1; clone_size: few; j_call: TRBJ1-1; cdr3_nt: TGCGCCAGCAGTATGGAGGGGACTGAAGCTTTCTTT; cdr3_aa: CASSMEGTEAFF
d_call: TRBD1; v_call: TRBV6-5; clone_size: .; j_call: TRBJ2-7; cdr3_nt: TGTGCCAGCAGCCGGGACAGCTACGAGCAGTACTTC; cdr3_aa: CASSRDSYEQYF
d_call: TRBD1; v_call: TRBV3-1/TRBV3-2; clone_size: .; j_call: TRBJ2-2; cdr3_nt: TGTGCCAGCAGCCGGGTACAGGGGGGTAAGGCCGGGGAGCTGTTTTTT; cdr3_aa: CASSRVQGGKAGELFF
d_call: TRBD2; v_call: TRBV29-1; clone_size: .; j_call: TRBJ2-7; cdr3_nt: TGCAGCGTTGAAGTCCAGACGGCGGGAGGGGAGCAGTACTTC; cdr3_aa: CSVEVQTAGGEQYF
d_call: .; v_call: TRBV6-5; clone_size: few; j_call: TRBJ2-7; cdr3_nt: TGTGCCAGCAGAATGGACACATACAGCTACGAGCAGTACTTC; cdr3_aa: CASRMDTYSYEQYF
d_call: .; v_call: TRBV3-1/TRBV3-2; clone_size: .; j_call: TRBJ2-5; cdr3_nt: TGTGCCAGCAGCCGGCTAGTAAAAGAGACCCAGTACTTC; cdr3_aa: CASSRLVKETQYF
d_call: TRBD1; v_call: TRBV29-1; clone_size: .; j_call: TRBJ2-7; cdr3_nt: TGCAGCGTCCAAAACACCGGGACAGGGACGAACGAGCAGTACTTC; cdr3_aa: CSVQNTGTGTNEQYF
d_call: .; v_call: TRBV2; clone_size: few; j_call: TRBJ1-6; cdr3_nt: TGTGCCAGCGCCCTCTCTGGAGGCTCCTATAATTCACCCCTCCACTTT; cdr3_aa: CASALSGGSYNSPLHF
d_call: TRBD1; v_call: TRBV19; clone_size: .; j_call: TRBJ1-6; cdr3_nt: TGTGCCAGTAAGGACAGGGTGAGATTAAATTCACCCCTCCACTTT; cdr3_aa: CASKDRVRLNSPLHF
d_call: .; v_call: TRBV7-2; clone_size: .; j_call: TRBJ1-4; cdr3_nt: TGTGCCAGCAGCTTAGCATCAGGGTCAACTAATGAAAAACTGTTTTTT; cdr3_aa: CASSLASGSTNEKLFF
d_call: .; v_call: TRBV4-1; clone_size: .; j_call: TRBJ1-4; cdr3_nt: TGCGCCAGCAGCCGGCTGATTTATGAAAAACTGTTTTTT; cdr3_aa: CASSRLIYEKLFF
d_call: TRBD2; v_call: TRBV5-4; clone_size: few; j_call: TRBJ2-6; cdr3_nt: TGTGCCAGCAGCTCCGGAGGGACTAGCGGGTTAAGCTCTGGGGCCAACGTCCTGACTTTC; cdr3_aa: CASSSGGTSGLSSGANVLTF
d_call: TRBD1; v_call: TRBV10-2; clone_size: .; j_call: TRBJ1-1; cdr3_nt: TGCGCCAGCACCCCCGGGCCCCACAGGGGGCGAAACACTGAAGCTTTCTTT; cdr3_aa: CASTPGPHRGRNTEAFF
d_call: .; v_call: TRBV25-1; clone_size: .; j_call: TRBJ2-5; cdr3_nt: TGTGCCAGCAGTGAATATCAGGGTTTGGAGACCCAGTACTTC; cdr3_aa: CASSEYQGLETQYF
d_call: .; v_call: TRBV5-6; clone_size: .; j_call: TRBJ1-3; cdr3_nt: TGTGCCAGCAGCCCAGGGGTTGGGTACGGAAACACCATATATTTT; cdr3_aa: CASSPGVGYGNTIYF
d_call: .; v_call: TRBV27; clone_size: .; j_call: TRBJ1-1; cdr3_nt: TGTGCCAGCAGTTTATCGTCAGGGGTTATGAACACTGAAGCTTTCTTT; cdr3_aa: CASSLSSGVMNTEAFF
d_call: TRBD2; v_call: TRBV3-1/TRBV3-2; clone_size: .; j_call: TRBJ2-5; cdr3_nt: TGTGCCAGCAGCCAACGGGGGGGAACCCAAGAGACCCAGTACTTC; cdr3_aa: CASSQRGGTQETQYF
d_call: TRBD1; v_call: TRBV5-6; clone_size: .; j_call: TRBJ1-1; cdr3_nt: TGTGCCAGCAGCTTGGACCCAAGGGGGCTAGGCACTGAAGCTTTCTTT; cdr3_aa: CASSLDPRGLGTEAFF
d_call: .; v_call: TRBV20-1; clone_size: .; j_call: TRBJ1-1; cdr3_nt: TGCAGTGCTAGTACGGGGAAGGCGAACACTGAAGCTTTCTTT; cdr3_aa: CSASTGKANTEAFF
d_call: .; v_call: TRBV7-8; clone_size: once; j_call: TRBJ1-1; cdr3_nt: TGTGCCAGCAGCCCACGGGACACACAGAACACTGAAGCTTTCTTT; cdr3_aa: CASSPRDTQNTEAFF
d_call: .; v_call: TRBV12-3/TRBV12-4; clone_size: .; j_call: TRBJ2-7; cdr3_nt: TGTGCCAGCAGCTTACAGGATACCTACGAGCAGTACTTC; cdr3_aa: CASSLQDTYEQYF
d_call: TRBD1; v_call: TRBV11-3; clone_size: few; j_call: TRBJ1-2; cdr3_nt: TGTGCCAGCAGCCCTTATATGGGACAGGGGGCTAACTATGGCTACACCTTC; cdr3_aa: CASSPYMGQGANYGYTF
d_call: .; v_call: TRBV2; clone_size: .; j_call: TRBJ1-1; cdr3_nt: TGTGCCAGCAGACTACAGGGACCACAGGCTTTCTTT; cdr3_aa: CASRLQGPQAFF
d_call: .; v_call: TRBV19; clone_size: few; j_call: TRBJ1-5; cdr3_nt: TGTGCCAGTACTAACAACCTCGGGGTTAGCAATCAGCCCCAGCATTTT; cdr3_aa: CASTNNLGVSNQPQHF
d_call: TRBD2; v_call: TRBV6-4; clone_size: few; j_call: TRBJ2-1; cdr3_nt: TGTGCCAGCAGTGGTCAAGCGGGAGGGGTCGATGAGCAGTTCTTC; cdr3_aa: CASSGQAGGVDEQFF